The clone carrying this TCR beta chain turned up a few times. Its antigen is undetermined. TCR beta VDJ and CDR3 profiling used genomic DNA as template. Using its own MiXCR run on the reads, TCRdb lists one record per CDR3 protein. The sample has about 220,000 distinct CDR3 sequences, 40% to 50% seen once. All sequencing subjects had displayed CD8+CD57+ cell expansion on flow cytometry. A severe acquired aplastic anemia diagnosis applied to all patients. This CDR3 contains 15 residues. The V segment lost 5 bases and the J segment 6 bases; nucleotides outside the gene matches: 6. Germline CDR1 is LNHNV and CDR2 is YYDKDF (reference sequence). The entry originates in a study of CD8+CD57+ T cells in acquired aplastic anemia. Background on the study: Each DNA sample taken from sorted CD4+ and CD8+ cells came to approximately 3.2 ug on average.

Study-wide findings and caveats: Overlapping CD8+ CDR3 repertoires of patients and controls contained around 30 shared sequences. Between patients and controls, CD8+ Simpson's diversity did not vary significantly.

The chain has TRBV15 and TRBJ1-5; 11 nucleotides align to TRBD1. This TCR was sampled from a human donor with aplastic anemia. The specimen was sorted CD4+, CD8+, or CD8+CD57+ T cells (not recorded which) from PBMCs. This CDR3 reads CATSSGQGDSQPQHF. For the CDR3, the DNA is TGTGCCACCAGCTCGGGACAGGGGGATTCTCAGCCCCAGCATTTT.